These T cell receptor beta chains were read from a single sample in a study of CD8 T cells in Susac syndrome. Via MiXCR, TCRdb re-called the immunoSEQ multiplex PCR reads, giving one row per CDR3 protein. The profile shows approximately 200,000 distinct CDR3 sequences, more than 85% of them singletons. Material: CD4+ T cells from PBMCs. These receptors all come from a human donor with multiple sclerosis. CDR3s include the opening cysteine and the closing phenylalanine or tryptophan. A D gene is named only where the DNA matches it firmly. Size is omitted from some rows. Given values are once, few, many or a class for expanded clones.

J | V | size | D | DNA | CDR3
TRBJ1-2 | TRBV4-2 | . | . | TGTGCCAGCAGCCAAGATCTCGGGTCCGCAAACTATGGCTACACCTTC | CASSQDLGSANYGYTF
TRBJ2-2 | TRBV24-1 | . | . | TGTGCCACCAGTGGGACGGGGGCCGGGGAGCTGTTTTTT | CATSGTGAGELFF
TRBJ1-2 | TRBV3-1 | . | . | TGTGCCAGCAGCCCGGACATCGGAGGGGGGTATGGCTACACCTTC | CASSPDIGGGYGYTF
TRBJ1-1 | TRBV7-2 | . | . | TGTGCCAGCAGCTTAACTCCCCGGAGCACTGAAGCTTTCTTT | CASSLTPRSTEAFF
TRBJ1-5 | TRBV12-3/TRBV12-4 | . | . | TGTGCCAGCAGTTTAGAAGGGCCGGCCCAGCATTTT | CASSLEGPAQHF
TRBJ1-1 | TRBV7-9 | once | TRBD1 | TGTGCCAGCAGCTTACGGCAGGGGGCCGAGACTGAAGCTTTCTTT | CASSLRQGAETEAFF
TRBJ1-3 | TRBV6-5 | . | . | TGTGCCAGCAGTCGTCTAGGGAATGGAAACACCATATATTTT | CASSRLGNGNTIYF
TRBJ2-1 | TRBV20-1 | . | TRBD2 | TGCAGTGCCGAGGGGCGGGGGGACTACAATGAGCAGTTCTTC | CSAEGRGDYNEQFF
TRBJ1-6 | TRBV15 | . | . | TGTGCCACCAGAGACCTTGCGGATAATTCACCCCTCCACTTT | CATRDLADNSPLHF
TRBJ1-2 | TRBV3-1 | once | . | TGTGCCAGCAGCCAGGGAAGCTTTGGACCCTATGGCTACACCTTC | CASSQGSFGPYGYTF
TRBJ2-5 | TRBV29-1 | . | TRBD1 | TGCAGCGTGACAGGGGTTTGGGAGACCCAGTACTTC | CSVTGVWETQYF
TRBJ2-5 | TRBV7-9 | . | . | TGTGCCAGCAGCCCCCGCGGGAAGGGCCAAGAGACCCAGTACTTC | CASSPRGKGQETQYF
TRBJ1-1 | TRBV6-5 | . | . | TGTGCCAGCAGATTAACCCCCTCCAACACTGAAGCTTTCTTT | CASRLTPSNTEAFF
TRBJ2-7 | TRBV19 | . | TRBD1 | TGTGCCAGTAGTATCCGCCCCATCGACAGGGGAGACTCCTACGAGCAGTACTTC | CASSIRPIDRGDSYEQYF
TRBJ2-7 | TRBV29-1 | . | . | TGCAGCGTTGATGTAGGGTCCGAGCAGTACTTC | CSVDVGSEQYF
TRBJ2-5 | TRBV2 | . | TRBD1 | TGTGCCAGCAGCGGACAGGGGAGGTGGGAGACCCAGTACTTC | CASSGQGRWETQYF
TRBJ2-3 | TRBV6-5 | . | . | TGTGCCAGCTGCCGGGGGACCTCGGGCACAGATACGCAGTATTTT | CASCRGTSGTDTQYF
TRBJ1-2 | TRBV5-1 | . | . | TGCGCCAGCAGCTTGAACGAAATCTATGGCTACACCTTC | CASSLNEIYGYTF
TRBJ2-7 | TRBV27 | once | . | TGTGCCAGCAGTCGACAGGTTGACTACGAGCAGTACTTC | CASSRQVDYEQYF
TRBJ1-2 | TRBV12-3/TRBV12-4 | . | TRBD1 | TGTGCCAGCAGTGGGACAGGGTGGGTCTATGGCTACACCTTC | CASSGTGWVYGYTF
TRBJ1-1 | TRBV3-1 | once | . | TGTGCCAGCAGCCAAGATAGGACAGCGAACACTGAAGCTTTCTTT | CASSQDRTANTEAFF
TRBJ2-3 | TRBV20-1 | . | . | TGCAGTGCCCCCAGGGACACTCGCACAGATACGCAGTATTTT | CSAPRDTRTDTQYF
TRBJ1-5 | TRBV2 | once | . | TGTGCCAGCAGTGAAGAGATGGGCAATCAGCCCCAGCATTTT | CASSEEMGNQPQHF
TRBJ2-5 | TRBV6-5 | . | TRBD2 | TGTGCCAGCAGCCGACTAGCGGGCCGCCAAGAGACCCAGTACTTC | CASSRLAGRQETQYF
TRBJ1-2 | TRBV6-5 | . | . | TGTGCCAGCAGTTACGGGCGGGGAGGCTACACCTTC | CASSYGRGGYTF
TRBJ2-6 | TRBV3-1 | . | . | TGTGCCAGCAGCCAAGTAACAGGGCGATCTGGGGCCAACGTCCTGACTTTC | CASSQVTGRSGANVLTF
TRBJ2-3 | TRBV28 | . | TRBD2 | TGTGCCAGCATCCAAGCGGGGGGTACAGATACGCAGTATTTT | CASIQAGGTDTQYF
TRBJ1-2 | TRBV30 | few | . | TGTGCCTGGAGTGTACGAAGGTACCTTCTCGAGGGCTACACCTTC | CAWSVRRYLLEGYTF
TRBJ1-1 | TRBV27 | . | . | TGTGCCAGCAGTTTATCCCCGGGGGTCAACACTGAAGCTTTCTTT | CASSLSPGVNTEAFF
TRBJ1-1 | TRBV6-4 | . | . | TGTGCCAGCAGGAAGGACGTTACCATGAACACTGAAGCTTTCTTT | CASRKDVTMNTEAFF
TRBJ1-1 | TRBV6-5 | once | . | TGTGCCAGCAGTTACGACGCCGGCCCCATGAAAGCTTTCTTT | CASSYDAGPMKAFF